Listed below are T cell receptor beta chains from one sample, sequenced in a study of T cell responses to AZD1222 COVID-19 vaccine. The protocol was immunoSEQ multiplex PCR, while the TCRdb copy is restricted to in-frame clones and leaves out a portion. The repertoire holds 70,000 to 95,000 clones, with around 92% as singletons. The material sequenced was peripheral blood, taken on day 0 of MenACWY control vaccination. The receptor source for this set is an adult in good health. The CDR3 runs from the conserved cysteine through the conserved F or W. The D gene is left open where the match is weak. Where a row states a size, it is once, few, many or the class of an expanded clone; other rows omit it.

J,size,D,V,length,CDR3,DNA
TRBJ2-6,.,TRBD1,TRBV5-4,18,CASSVDRVGLSGANVLTF,TGTGCCAGCAGCGTGGACAGGGTAGGACTCTCTGGGGCCAACGTCCTGACTTTC
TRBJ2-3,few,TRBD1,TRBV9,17,CASSVEGGTGTRDTQYF,TGTGCCAGCAGCGTAGAAGGGGGGACAGGGACAAGAGATACGCAGTATTTT
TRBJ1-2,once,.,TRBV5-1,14,CASTPDSSNYGYTF,TGCGCCAGCACCCCTGACAGCTCTAACTATGGCTACACCTTC
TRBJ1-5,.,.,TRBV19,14,CASTPGRFNQPQHF,TGTGCCAGTACCCCCGGACGGTTCAATCAGCCCCAGCATTTT
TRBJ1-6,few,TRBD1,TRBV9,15,CASSQGQGVVSPLHF,TGTGCCAGCAGCCAAGGACAGGGAGTAGTGTCACCCCTCCACTTT
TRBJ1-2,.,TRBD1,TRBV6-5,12,CASSSQGSGYTF,TGTGCCAGCAGCTCACAGGGGAGTGGCTACACCTTC
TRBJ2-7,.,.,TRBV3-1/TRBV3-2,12,CASSHWGGEQYF,TGTGCCAGCAGCCACTGGGGCGGAGAGCAGTACTTC
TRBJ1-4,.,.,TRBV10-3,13,CAITNLPNEKLFF,TGTGCCATCACAAATCTACCTAATGAAAAACTGTTTTTT
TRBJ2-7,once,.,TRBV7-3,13,CASSSGPWGEQYF,TGTGCCAGCAGCTCCGGACCCTGGGGCGAGCAGTACTTC
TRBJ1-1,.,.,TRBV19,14,CASSIVAGGTEAFF,TGTGCCAGTAGTATAGTGGCGGGCGGCACTGAAGCTTTCTTT
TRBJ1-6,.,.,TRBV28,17,CATGTETGVGGNSPLHF,TGTGCCACCGGAACAGAAACCGGGGTTGGGGGTAATTCACCCCTCCACTTT
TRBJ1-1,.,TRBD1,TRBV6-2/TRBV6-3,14,CASSTGQVNTEAFF,TGTGCCAGCAGTACGGGACAGGTGAACACTGAAGCTTTCTTT
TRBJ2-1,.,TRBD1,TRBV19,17,CASSLTISGTAHNEQFF,TGTGCCAGTAGTCTAACAATCTCCGGGACAGCCCACAATGAGCAGTTCTTC
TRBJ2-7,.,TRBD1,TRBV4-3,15,CASSQGAPGGREQYF,TGCGCCAGCAGCCAAGGTGCCCCAGGGGGCCGCGAGCAGTACTTC
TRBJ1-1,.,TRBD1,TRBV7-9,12,CASRQGNTEAFF,TGTGCCAGCCGACAGGGGAACACTGAAGCTTTCTTT
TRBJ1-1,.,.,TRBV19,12,CASSWGLFEAFF,TGTGCCAGTAGTTGGGGGCTCTTTGAAGCTTTCTTT
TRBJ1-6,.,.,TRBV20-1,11,CSALGDSPLHF,TGCAGTGCCCTCGGAGATTCACCCCTCCACTTT
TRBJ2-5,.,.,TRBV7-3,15,CASSLGGAPQETQYF,TGTGCCAGCAGCTTAGGGGGGGCCCCCCAAGAGACCCAGTACTTC
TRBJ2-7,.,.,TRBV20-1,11,CSARDSNSPYF,TGCAGTGCTAGAGATTCGAATAGTCCGTACTTC
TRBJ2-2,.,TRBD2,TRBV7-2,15,CASSISGGAPGELFF,TGTGCCAGCAGCATTAGCGGGGGGGCCCCCGGGGAGCTGTTTTTT
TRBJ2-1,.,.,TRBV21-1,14,CASSKEGSYNEQFF,TGTGCCAGCAGCAAAGAGGGTTCCTACAATGAGCAGTTCTTC